This TCR beta chain was captured by sequencing in a study of human T cells and chemical hapten exposure. A word on this clonotype: Its target is not known.

General study findings and limits: Expanded TCRs formed significantly more large CDR3 similarity clusters than controls.

This CDR3 contains 16 residues. The V and J ends lost 4 bases and 4 bases respectively, with 17 bases between them. Germline V gene lookup returns CDR1 MNHNS and CDR2 SASEGT. Time point specified: patch test 1, 2 weeks after DPC sensitization. The treatment: therapeutic diphenylcyclopropenone sensitization with weekly scalp DPC. As handled by the study authors: Counting gave a median of roughly 100,000 TCRs per sample, with values ranging from about 23,224 to 700,000. Each CDR3 protein is one row after TCRdb ran MiXCR on the RACE reads. TCRdb's processing, not the study's, gives the V and J calls here. Among 75,000 to 100,000 distinct CDR3 sequences listed, more than 9% were seen once.

The chain employs TRBV6-1 and TRBJ1-5; D ambiguous. Sequenced material: whole blood, taken in connection with sensitization to the hapten diphenylcyclopropenone (DPC). The clonotype was recovered from a man aged 40-55 years with alopecia areata. Some clones in this sample may be carry-over from other donors' samples. For the CDR3, the DNA is TGTGCCAGCAGTGGCCCCCCGAGGGCCAGGAATCAGCCCCAGCATTTT. It yields the protein CASSGPPRARNQPQHF.